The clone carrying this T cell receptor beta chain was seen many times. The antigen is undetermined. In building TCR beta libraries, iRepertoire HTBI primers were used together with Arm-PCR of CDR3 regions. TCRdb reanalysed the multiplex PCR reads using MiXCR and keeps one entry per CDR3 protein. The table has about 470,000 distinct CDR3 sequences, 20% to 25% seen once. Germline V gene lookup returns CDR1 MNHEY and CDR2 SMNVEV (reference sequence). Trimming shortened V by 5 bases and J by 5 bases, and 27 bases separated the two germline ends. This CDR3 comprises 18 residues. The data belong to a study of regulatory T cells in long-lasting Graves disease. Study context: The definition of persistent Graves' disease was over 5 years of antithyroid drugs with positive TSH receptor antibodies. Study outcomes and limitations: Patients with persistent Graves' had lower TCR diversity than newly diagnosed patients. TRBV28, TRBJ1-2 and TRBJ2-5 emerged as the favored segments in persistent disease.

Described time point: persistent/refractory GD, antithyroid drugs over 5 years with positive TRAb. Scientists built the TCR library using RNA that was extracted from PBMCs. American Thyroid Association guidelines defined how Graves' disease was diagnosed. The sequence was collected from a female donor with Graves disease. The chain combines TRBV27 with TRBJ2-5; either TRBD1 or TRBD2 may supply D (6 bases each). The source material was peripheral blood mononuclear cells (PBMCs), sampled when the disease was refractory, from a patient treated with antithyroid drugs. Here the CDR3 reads CASSTPRGRRQGRETQYF. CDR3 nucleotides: TGTGCCAGCAGTACACCCCGGGGCCGACGGCAGGGGAGGGAGACCCAGTACTTC.